The entry that follows covers one T cell receptor beta chain sequence. This clone was observed a handful of times. What antigen it recognizes has not been identified. The record has no base qualities; no much larger clone is one base away. This sample was included in a study of blood T cell repertoires in COVID-19 (dated by TCRdb to about 2020). For context, the study as a whole: Collaborator samples came from the United States, Italy and Spain and covered acute and convalescent phases of COVID-19. Sample metadata almost always included a de-identified subject ID, COVID-19 status, age in years and sex. The repertoires were released in a freely available public database intended as a resource for research on the immune response to SARS-CoV-2. Samples were obtained from the ongoing ImmuneRACE study (first 160 participants) and from over a thousand subjects provided by 6 global collaborators. The material from the prospective study consisted of cDNA or gDNA derived from T cells, B-cell-depleted T cells, or PBMCs. Where available, HLA class I and class II types were taken from metadata supplied by the sample provider and were not determined by assay-based typing. Subjects who had been exposed to COVID-19, were actively infected with it, or had recovered from it provided the deeply sampled blood TCRbeta repertoires that made up the dataset.

Findings and caveats that apply to the study as a whole: How much clinical and demographic metadata was included differed by source and by participant, and the metadata was provided uncurated.

TCRbeta CDR3 regions were amplified from genomic DNA using the immunoSEQ Assay, a bias-controlled multiplex PCR. From the authors' description of their analysis: Nucleated cell counts per sample were estimated from amplification of reference gene primers within the assay. Sequence reads were collapsed and filtered to measure the absolute abundance of every unique TCRbeta CDR3 rearrangement. For each sample, productive Simpson clonality was calculated as the square root of Simpson's diversity index across productive rearrangements. The source is immuneACCESS, and TCRdb retained only in-frame sequences with V and J called. Part of the clones is not carried over; for the studies checked, unresolved V genes explain less than half of this, and the remainder is unexplained. For V, J and clone size, that table is used; D and trimming come from the DNA. The sample records about 440,000 clones, roughly 88% of which are singletons. Jointly, the top ten make up approximately 0.65% of the sample.

The germline V gene specifies MNHNS as CDR1 and SASEGT as CDR2. The cysteine opens and the phenylalanine closes a CDR3 of 14 amino acids. The sequence is cut down to CDR3 DNA, 42 bases in frame from base 1. Between the V and J ends, shortened by 3 bases and 8 bases respectively, the junction contains 14 bases. Participants in the prospective study were aged roughly 18 to 90 years, lived in 24 United States geographic areas, and enrolled through a virtual design. Cohort assignment in the prospective study relied on participant-reported clinical history from a screening survey and a study questionnaire. Recovered participants in ImmuneRACE Cohort 3 were defined as having two consecutive negative NP/OP PCR tests, clearance from a healthcare professional, or resolution of symptoms. In the prospective study, mobile phlebotomists collected whole blood, serum and a nasopharyngeal or oropharyngeal swab from each participant. Over a 2-month period, participants in the prospective study had the option of providing additional blood draws and questionnaires. Prospective study blood samples were shipped either frozen or at room temperature before DNA extraction.

The sample comprised PBMCs or T cells enriched from blood (not recorded which). The receptor was isolated from a man younger than 30 who had recovered from COVID-19. The chain couples TRBV6-1 to TRBJ2-1; the D gene is possibly TRBD1, with 6 bases matching. The CDR3 is CASSDRGNGDEQFF. The DNA sequence is as follows: TGTGCCAGCAGTGACAGGGGAAACGGCGATGAGCAGTTCTTC.